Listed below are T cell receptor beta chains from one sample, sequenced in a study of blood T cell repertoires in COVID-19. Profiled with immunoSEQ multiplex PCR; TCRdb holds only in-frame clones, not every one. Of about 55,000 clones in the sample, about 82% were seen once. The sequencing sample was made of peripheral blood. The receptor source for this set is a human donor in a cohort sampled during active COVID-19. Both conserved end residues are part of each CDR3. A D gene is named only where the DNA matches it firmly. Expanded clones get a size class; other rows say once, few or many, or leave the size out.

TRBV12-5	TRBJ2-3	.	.	CASGSLGGSWTDTQYF	TGTGCTAGTGGTTCCCTCGGGGGAAGTTGGACAGATACGCAGTATTTT
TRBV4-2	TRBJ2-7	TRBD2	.	CASSPSGVSSYEQYF	TGTGCCAGCAGCCCTAGCGGAGTAAGCTCCTACGAGCAGTACTTC
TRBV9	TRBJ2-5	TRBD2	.	CASSASGRWETQYF	TGTGCCAGCAGCGCTAGCGGGAGATGGGAGACCCAGTACTTC
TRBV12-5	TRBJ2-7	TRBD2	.	CASGQAGDEQYF	TGTGCTAGTGGCCAGGCGGGAGACGAGCAGTACTTC
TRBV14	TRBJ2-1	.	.	CASSHGHGSYNEQFF	TGTGCCAGCAGCCACGGACACGGCTCCTACAATGAGCAGTTCTTC
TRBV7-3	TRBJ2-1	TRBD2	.	CASSNLAGGHYNEQFF	TGTGCCAGCAGCAACCTAGCGGGAGGCCACTACAATGAGCAGTTCTTC
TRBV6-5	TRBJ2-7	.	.	CASTGARGSYEQYF	TGTGCCAGCACCGGAGCCAGGGGTTCCTACGAGCAGTACTTC
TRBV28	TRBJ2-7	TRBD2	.	CATAGTTLEQYF	TGTGCCACCGCCGGGACTACTCTCGAGCAGTACTTC
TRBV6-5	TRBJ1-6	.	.	CASSQSYNSPLHF	TGTGCCAGCAGCCAGTCCTATAATTCACCCCTCCACTTT
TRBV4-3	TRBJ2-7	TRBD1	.	CASSAGTGVYEQYF	TGCGCCAGCTCCGCTGGGACAGGGGTCTACGAGCAGTACTTC
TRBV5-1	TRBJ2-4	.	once	CASSRSDRFKNIQYF	TGCGCCAGCAGCCGTTCTGACAGGTTTAAAAACATTCAGTACTTC
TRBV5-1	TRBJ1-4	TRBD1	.	CASSLSGTGAGKLFF	TGCGCCAGCAGTTTGTCCGGGACAGGGGCCGGAAAACTGTTTTTT
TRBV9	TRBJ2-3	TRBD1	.	CASSVTPPGTDLTDTQYF	TGTGCCAGCAGCGTAACCCCCCCCGGGACAGACTTGACAGATACGCAGTATTTT
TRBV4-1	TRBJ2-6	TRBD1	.	CASSPGQVSGANVLTF	TGCGCCAGCAGCCCCGGACAGGTCTCTGGGGCCAACGTCCTGACTTTC
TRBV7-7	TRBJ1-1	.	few	CASSPGPDRNTEAFF	TGTGCTAGCAGCCCAGGACCAGACAGGAACACTGAAGCTTTCTTT
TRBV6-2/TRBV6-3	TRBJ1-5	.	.	CASSYQGDQPQHF	TGTGCCAGCAGTTACCAGGGTGATCAGCCCCAGCATTTT
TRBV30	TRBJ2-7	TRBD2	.	CALYPSGRYEQYF	TGTGCCCTCTACCCTAGCGGGAGGTACGAGCAGTACTTC
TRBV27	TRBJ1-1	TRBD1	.	CASSLIETGANTEAFF	TGTGCCAGCAGTTTAATAGAGACAGGGGCGAACACTGAAGCTTTCTTT
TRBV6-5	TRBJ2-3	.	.	CASTQGLTDTQYF	TGTGCCAGCACCCAGGGACTTACAGATACGCAGTATTTT
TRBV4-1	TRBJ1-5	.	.	CASSQVGDTYNQPQHF	TGCGCCAGCAGCCAAGTGGGGGACACCTATAATCAGCCCCAGCATTTT
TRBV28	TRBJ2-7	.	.	CASSWGGRSNEQYF	TGTGCCAGCTCCTGGGGGGGGCGTAGCAACGAGCAGTACTTC
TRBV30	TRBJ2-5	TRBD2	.	CAWSVRGLAGGKETQYF	TGTGCCTGGAGTGTAAGGGGACTAGCGGGAGGGAAGGAGACCCAGTACTTC
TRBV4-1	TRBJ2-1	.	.	CASSHRAASSYNEQFF	TGCGCCAGCAGCCATCGAGCGGCGAGCTCCTACAATGAGCAGTTCTTC
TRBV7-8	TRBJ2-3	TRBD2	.	CASSSGGGLADTDTQYF	TGTGCCAGCAGCTCCGGGGGTGGGCTAGCGGACACAGATACGCAGTATTTT
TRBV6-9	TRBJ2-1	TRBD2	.	CASSYSVTSGAFYNEQFF	TGTGCCAGCAGTTATTCAGTTACTAGCGGGGCCTTCTACAATGAGCAGTTCTTC
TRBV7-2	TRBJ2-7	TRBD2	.	CASRGRAFSYEQYF	TGTGCCAGCAGGGGGAGGGCCTTCTCCTACGAGCAGTACTTC
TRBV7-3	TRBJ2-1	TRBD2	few	CASSASSGGEQFF	TGTGCCAGCAGCGCCAGTAGCGGGGGTGAGCAGTTCTTC
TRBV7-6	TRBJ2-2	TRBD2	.	CASSLGLAGLSGELFF	TGTGCCAGCAGCTTAGGGCTAGCGGGATTGTCCGGGGAGCTGTTTTTT